The 21 T cell receptor beta chains listed next were all sequenced from one sample in a study of T cells in Graves' hyperthyroidism and ophthalmopathy. Amplified regions were TCR beta CDR3 sequences from RNA transcripts. HTBI primers drove first-round RT-PCR of the TCR CDR3. Using its own MiXCR run on the multiplex PCR reads, TCRdb lists one record per CDR3 protein. Of some 400,000 distinct CDR3 sequences listed, about 20% were seen once; the top ten hold 3.7%. The sample consisted of blood. Every receptor here comes from a woman aged 18-29 years with Graves' hyperthyroidism.

This clonotype was counted at least ten times. V usage is TRBV20-1 and J usage is TRBJ2-5; 8 nucleotides align to TRBD2. The CDR3 loop spans 12 amino acids. V dropped 3 bases and J dropped 5; count of bases not matched to a gene: 2. CDR1 DFQATT and CDR2 SNEGSKA come from the germline V gene (reference sequence). CDR3 sequence (DNA): TGCAGTGCTAGTCCTAGCGGGGAGACCCAGTACTTC. Translating gives CSASPSGETQYF.

This clonotype appeared a few times. J is TRBJ1-1 and V is TRBV25-1; no firm D call. The CDR3 spans 16 residues. The ends were cut back, 3 bases at V and 7 bases at J, with 21 bases in the middle. Germline CDR1 and CDR2: MGHDK and SYGVNS. CDR3 sequence: CASSESRWTPSGEAFF. CDR3 nucleotides: TGTGCCAGCAGTGAGTCCCGATGGACTCCAAGTGGTGAAGCTTTCTTT.

Many counts were recorded for this clonotype. The genes are TRBV28 and TRBJ1-5; possibly TRBD1 for D (5 bases). CDR3 length: 16 amino acids. V lost 3 bases and J lost 3, with 15 bases in between. Germline V gene lookup returns CDR1 MDHEN and CDR2 SYDVKM. The CDR3 spells CASSFDAGRYNQPQHF. CDR3 coding DNA: TGTGCCAGCAGTTTTGATGCAGGGAGGTACAATCAGCCCCAGCATTTT.

This clonotype came up many times. CDR3 sequence: CSATIGTGSYEQYF. CDR3 bases: TGCAGTGCTACCATCGGGACAGGTTCCTACGAGCAGTACTTC. J is TRBJ2-7 and V is TRBV20-1; 8 nucleotides line up with TRBD1. The CDR3 sequence is 14 residues long. Germline loops: CDR1 DFQATT, CDR2 SNEGSKA (reference sequence). J was trimmed by 1 base and V by 4 bases; bases with no gene match: 6.

This clonotype occurred many times. This rearrangement joins TRBV12-3 or TRBV12-4 to TRBJ1-2; 8 nucleotides match TRBD1. The length of the CDR3 is 13 residues. Trimming took 5 bases from V and 4 from J; bases not matched to a gene: 3. The DNA of the CDR3 is TGTGCCAGCAGTGACAGGGGAAGCTATGGCTACACCTTC. Its protein product is CASSDRGSYGYTF.

This clonotype was seen ten or more times. J is TRBJ1-1 and V is TRBV4-1, with D tentatively TRBD1 (5 bases). CDR1 and CDR2 from the germline V gene are MGHRA and YSYEKL. There are 14 residues in the CDR3. Trimming removed 4 bases from V and 11 bases from J, with 20 bases in between. CDR3 loop: CASSPGGGLIDAFF. Written as DNA, the CDR3 is TGCGCCAGCAGCCCGGGTGGGGGGTTAATTGACGCTTTCTTT.

This clonotype occurred many times. A much larger clone differs from this one at a single base, so this may be a read error. This chain joins TRBV2 and TRBJ2-7; no clear D gene. CDR3 length equals 16 residues. The germline V gene has CDR1 SNHLY and CDR2 FYNNEI. The V and J ends lost 3 bases and 1 base respectively, with 16 bases between them. CDR3 sequence (DNA): TGTGCCAGCAGTGAGTCTATCAGGACCGCTTCCTACGAGCAGTACTTC. Its protein product is CASSESIRTASYEQYF. Full variable domain (rest looked up from reference TRBV2 and TRBJ2-7): EPEVTQTPSHQVTQMGQEVILRCVPISNHLYFYWYRQILGQKVEFLVSFYNNEISEKSEIFDDQFSVERPDGSNFTLKIRSTKLEDSAMYFCASSESIRTASYEQYFGPGTRLTVT.

The sample holds many counts of this clonotype. This chain joins TRBV28 and TRBJ1-2, with a possible D match to TRBD1 (5 bases). Germline V gives CDR1 MDHEN, CDR2 SYDVKM. This CDR3 is 14 amino acids long. The V and J ends lost 8 bases and 2 bases respectively, with 15 bases between them. CDR3: CASQGATKNYGYTF. The DNA for the CDR3 is TGTGCCAGCCAAGGGGCCACCAAAAACTATGGCTACACCTTC.

This chain connects TRBV29-1 to TRBJ1-1, with D perhaps matching TRBD1 (5 bases). The CDR3 extends over 13 amino acids. Germline V gene lookup returns CDR1 SQVTM and CDR2 ANQGSEA. Trimming stripped 4 bases from V and 1 base from J, with 10 bases between. In nucleotides, the CDR3 is TGCAGCGTTGCGTTTGGGGGGAACACTGAAGCTTTCTTT. Its translation: CSVAFGGNTEAFF.

V gene TRBV2 combines with J gene TRBJ2-7, with TRBD1 identical over 7 bases. Germline lookup yields CDR1 SNHLY and CDR2 FYNNEI. With V trimmed by 6 bases and J by 0 bases, 5 bases remained unmatched. The CDR3 totals 14 residues. As DNA, the CDR3 is TGTGCCAGCAGATTGACAGGGACCTCCTACGAGCAGTACTTC. It codes for CASRLTGTSYEQYF.

The chain is built from TRBV25-1 and TRBJ2-7, with 9 nucleotides matching TRBD1. Germline assignment: CDR1 MGHDK and CDR2 SYGVNS. The CDR3 is made up of 15 amino acids. The junction had 8 bases not matched to a gene; V was cut back by 6 bases and J by 2 bases. CDR3 nucleotide sequence: TGTGCCAGCAGAAGCGGACAGGGGATCCCCTACGAGCAGTACTTC. This sequence encodes CASRSGQGIPYEQYF.

The chain uses TRBV6-1 and TRBJ2-7; maybe TRBD1 (6 bases). V dropped 0 bases and J dropped 4 bases, with 13 bases sitting between them. The CDR3 runs 15 residues. The germline V gene has CDR1 MNHNS and CDR2 SASEGT. As DNA, the CDR3 is TGTGCCAGCAGTGAAGCGCTGTTCAGGGGATACGAGCAGTACTTC. It encodes CASSEALFRGYEQYF.

There are many counts of this clonotype. The chain has TRBV6-5 and TRBJ1-2; D uncertain. Germline V CDR1 and CDR2: MNHEY, SVGAGI. Between the trimmed V and J ends, which lost 0 bases and 5 bases, there was a span of 7 bases. The CDR3 runs to 13 residues. CDR3 residues: CASSYSTFYGYTF. The DNA for the CDR3 is TGTGCCAGCAGTTACTCTACCTTTTATGGCTACACCTTC.

This clonotype was recorded only once. This chain connects TRBV12-3 or TRBV12-4 to TRBJ1-1; D is unclear. Trimming shortened V by 3 bases and J by 6 bases, and 8 bases separated the two germline ends. The CDR3 runs 12 residues. CDR3 sequence: CASSFMGSEAFF. The CDR3 region has the DNA TGTGCCAGCAGTTTCATGGGGTCTGAAGCTTTCTTT.

This clonotype was seen at least ten times. CDR3 sequence (DNA): TGTGCCAGCAGCCAAGATAGAGTGACCGCAGCTTTCTTT. Protein: CASSQDRVTAAFF. This chain connects TRBV4-2 to TRBJ1-1; D is ambiguous. Trimming shortened V by 0 bases and J by 10 bases, and 12 bases separated the two germline ends. The germline V gene has CDR1 LGHNA and CDR2 YNFKEQ. CDR3 length: 13 residues.

This clonotype was detected many times. The rearrangement links TRBV29-1 to TRBJ2-6, with 9 bases aligning to TRBD1. Germline values: CDR1 SQVTM, CDR2 ANQGSEA. CDR3 size: 15 residues. J lost 4 bases, V lost 4 bases, and 5 bases had no gene match. This chain's CDR3 is CSVGGTGSGANVLTF. The DNA of the CDR3 is TGCAGCGTTGGAGGGACAGGGTCCGGGGCCAACGTCCTGACTTTC.

In this sample, this clonotype turned up many times. The chain links TRBV15 to TRBJ2-6, with 11 positions matching TRBD1. The germline V gene encodes CDR1 LNHNV and CDR2 YYDKDF (reference sequence). The ends lost 5 bases at V and 0 bases at J; junction bases unmatched: 9. The CDR3 length is 19 residues. CDR3: CATSAQPGQGVSGANVLTF. The CDR3, as DNA: TGTGCCACCAGCGCCCAACCGGGACAGGGGGTCTCTGGGGCCAACGTCCTGACTTTC.

This clonotype was seen many times. This rearrangement joins TRBV27 to TRBJ1-2; no clear D. V gave up 6 bases and J gave up 7 bases, with 15 bases separating them. CDR1 and CDR2 from the germline V gene are MNHEY and SMNVEV (reference sequence). The CDR3 runs 13 residues. The CDR3 DNA reads TGTGCCAGCAGCTCCGGGAGACTGCGTGGCTACACCTTC. It encodes CASSSGRLRGYTF.

This clonotype was found many times. This chain links TRBV19 with TRBJ1-1, with D hard to call. Germline V gives CDR1 LNHDA, CDR2 SQIVND (reference sequence). The CDR3 contains 13 residues. Between the trimmed V and J ends, which lost 7 bases and 3 bases, there was a span of 12 bases. The CDR3 DNA reads TGTGCCAGTACGAACGGGGATGACACTGAAGCTTTCTTT. Translating gives CASTNGDDTEAFF.

This clonotype has a count of ten or more. The V and J genes are TRBV11-2 and TRBJ1-5; perhaps TRBD1 as D (6 bases). The CDR3 consists of 15 residues. V was trimmed by 5 bases and J by 3 bases, leaving 14 bases between them. CDR1 is SGHAT, CDR2 FQNNGV, per germline. DNA for the CDR3: TGTGCCAGCAGCCAAGGACAGTATCTCAATCAGCCCCAGCATTTT. Translation gives CASSQGQYLNQPQHF.

This clonotype was counted ten times or more. This sequence joins TRBV12-3 or TRBV12-4 and TRBJ2-5, with D perhaps TRBD1 (5 bases). V lost 7 bases, J lost 1 base, and 10 bases lay in between. This CDR3 contains 13 residues. Written as DNA, the CDR3 is TGTGCCAGCACCATTGACAGCCAAGAGACCCAGTACTTC. This codes for CASTIDSQETQYF.